The T cell receptor (beta chain) described here comes from a study of CD4 T cells in relation to SARS-CoV-2 and coronaviruses. Whole-study context: PBMCs were cultured with antigen for roughly nine days before TCR beta sequencing.

Generated by immunoSEQ multiplex PCR, the TCRdb table keeps only in-frame clones and is missing some. Of 15,000 to 20,000 clones in the sample, 75% to 85% were seen once. Remarks on this clone: As yet, its antigen is unknown.

Unexposed donor CD4+ T cells date from 2011-2018, before the COVID-19 pandemic. The cells were cultured for under 13 days before CD4+ T cells were isolated. Cultures received half-medium IL-2 refreshes on days 3 and 7. Sequencing was carried out using CD4+ T cells from PBMCs, cultured in vitro. This receptor was obtained from a human donor in good health.

The CDR3 nucleotides are TGTGCCAGCAGCGTAGGCGCCGACTCCTACGAGCAGTACTTC. Amino acid sequence: CASSVGADSYEQYF. This chain connects TRBV9 to TRBJ2-7; D gene unclear. V lost 0 bases to trimming and J lost 0 bases, with 7 bases between them. The germline gives CDR1 SGDLS, CDR2 YYNGEE. This CDR3 is built from 14 residues. Full variable domain (missing parts from reference TRBV9 and TRBJ2-7): DSGVTQTPKHLITATGQRVTLRCSPRSGDLSVYWYQQSLDQGLQFLIQYYNGEERAKGNILERFSAQQFPDLHSELNLSSLELGDSALYFCASSVGADSYEQYFGPGTRLTVT.